This T cell receptor beta chain was observed in a study of blood T cell repertoires in COVID-19. Study overall: The United States, Italy and Spain were the sources of the acute and convalescent COVID-19 samples. PBMCs, B-cell-depleted T cells, or T cells were the source of the cDNA or gDNA that made up the material.

Seattle-derived patients entered the study during active infection and were followed longitudinally. In the source study's methods: Reference gene primer amplification yielded estimated nucleated cell counts. Generated by immunoSEQ multiplex PCR, the TCRdb table keeps only in-frame clones and is missing some. V and J calls plus clone size are reproduced from that table; the DNA served to infer D and trimming. The data contain roughly 440,000 clones, approximately 89% of them singletons. V lost 4 bases to trimming and J lost 2 bases, with 10 bases between them. The length of the CDR3 is 15 residues. Germline assignment: CDR1 SGDLS and CDR2 YYNGEE.

The sequenced sample was peripheral blood. The chain is built from TRBV9 and TRBJ1-6; no definite D call. The TCR comes from a woman aged 50 to 60 with COVID-19, enrolled during active disease. The CDR3: CASSSRETYNSPLHF. In nucleotides, the CDR3 is TGTGCCAGCAGCTCTAGGGAGACCTATAATTCACCCCTCCACTTT. The full variable domain, its missing parts supplied by reference TRBV9 and TRBJ1-6, is DSGVTQTPKHLITATGQRVTLRCSPRSGDLSVYWYQQSLDQGLQFLIQYYNGEERAKGNILERFSAQQFPDLHSELNLSSLELGDSALYFCASSSRETYNSPLHFGNGTRLTVT.